One sample yielded the 22 T cell receptor beta chains listed below, sequenced in a study of radiotherapy plus CTLA-4 blockade in lung cancer. Data came from immunoSEQ multiplex PCR; TCRdb stores just in-frame clones and leaves some out. Of 55,000 to 65,000 clones in the sample, about 72% were seen once. The sequencing used peripheral blood, collected from a patient treated with radiotherapy plus ipilimumab. The receptors here all came from a human donor with non-small cell lung cancer who had a complete response to radiotherapy plus ipilimumab.

J is TRBJ1-5 and V is TRBV19; D not resolved. This CDR3 has 16 amino acids. Germline assignment: CDR1 LNHDA and CDR2 SQIVND (reference sequence). The V end lost 3 bases, the J end lost 4 bases, and 16 bases lay between the germline ends. CDR3 sequence reads: CASSMGGFRANQPQHF. The CDR3 DNA sequence: TGTGCCAGTAGTATGGGAGGTTTTCGGGCAAATCAGCCCCAGCATTTT. The full variable domain, rest sourced from reference TRBV19 and TRBJ1-5, is DGGITQSPKYLFRKEGQNVTLSCEQNLNHDAMYWYRQDPGQGLRLIYYSQIVNDFQKGDIAEGYSVSREKKESFPLTVTSAQKNPTAFYLCASSMGGFRANQPQHFGDGTRLSIL.

The V and J genes are TRBV18 and TRBJ1-5, with 7 bases matching TRBD1. The CDR3 runs 15 residues. CDR1 KGHSH and CDR2 LQKENI come from the germline V gene. V lost 3 bases, J lost 9 bases, and 11 bases stayed unmatched. CDR3 sequence: CASSPDRPPLGPQHF. The CDR3 DNA reads as TGTGCCAGCTCACCGGACAGGCCCCCTTTAGGGCCCCAGCATTTT.

The chain carries TRBV4-3 and TRBJ2-2, with D uncertain. The V gene lost 0 bases and the J gene lost 1 base, with 3 bases spanning the gap. The CDR3 extends over 14 amino acids. The germline CDR1 and CDR2 sequences are LGHNA and YSLEER. CDR3 region: CASSQELNTGELFF. DNA of the CDR3: TGCGCCAGCAGCCAAGAACTGAACACCGGGGAGCTGTTTTTT.

The chain links TRBV27 to TRBJ2-7, with D possibly being TRBD1 (6 bases). From germline, CDR1 is MNHEY and CDR2 SMNVEV (reference sequence). Trimming pared 2 bases from V and 7 bases from J, leaving 15 bases between. CDR3 size: 14 residues. This chain's CDR3 is CASSLGGWLGEQYF. DNA of the CDR3: TGTGCCAGCAGTTTAGGGGGCTGGCTCGGGGAGCAGTACTTC.

The rearrangement uses TRBV18 and TRBJ2-5; no firm D call. Judging by the DNA end, TRBJ2-7 fits better; the J call may be wrong. The germline V gene has CDR1 KGHSH and CDR2 LQKENI. The CDR3 spans 12 residues. The CDR3 protein is CASSSKTYEQYF. CDR3 bases: TGTGCCAGCTCATCCAAAACCTACGAGCAGTACTTC.

J is TRBJ2-1 and V is TRBV5-4; a possible D gene is TRBD2 (5 bases). V lost 3 bases to trimming and J lost 7 bases, with 14 bases between them. Germline assignment: CDR1 SGHNT and CDR2 YYREEE (reference sequence). The CDR3 sequence is 14 residues long. The CDR3 region has the DNA TGTGCCAGCAGCTCTCCCGGACTGGGTAATGAGCAGTTCTTC. It codes for CASSSPGLGNEQFF.

This clone was seen once. The gene calls are TRBV6-1 and TRBJ2-7; 11 positions agree with TRBD2. The germline V gene encodes CDR1 MNHNS and CDR2 SASEGT. The CDR3 length is 13 residues. V shed 11 bases, J shed 4 bases, and the junction held 7 bases outside the gene matches. As DNA, the CDR3 is TGTGCCGGGGGACTAGCGGACGTTTACGAGCAGTACTTC. It codes for CAGGLADVYEQYF.

This chain uses TRBV5-5 with TRBJ2-1; no firm D call. There are 16 residues in the CDR3. V was shortened by 0 bases and J by 0 bases, with 10 bases between the two germline ends. Germline loops: CDR1 SGHKS, CDR2 YYEKEE (reference sequence). The CDR3 DNA follows: TGTGCCAGCAGCTTGGCGCAGGTTGGCTCCTACAATGAGCAGTTCTTC. It encodes CASSLAQVGSYNEQFF. Variable domain in full (rest from reference TRBV5-5 and TRBJ2-1): DAGVTQSPTHLIKTRGQQVTLRCSPISGHKSVSWYQQVLGQGPQFIFQYYEKEERGRGNFPDRFSARQFPNYSSELNVNALLLGDSALYLCASSLAQVGSYNEQFFGPGTRLTVL.

The rearrangement joins TRBV10-2 to TRBJ1-6, with 10 bases aligning to TRBD1. The CDR3 length is 15 residues. Germline CDR1 reads WSHSY; CDR2 reads SAAADI. Germline trimming cut 6 bases from V and 9 bases from J; bases unmatched to any gene: 8. The CDR3 sequence: CASRDRGLQGSPLHF. CDR3 in DNA: TGCGCCAGCAGGGACAGGGGGTTACAGGGTTCACCCCTCCACTTT.

CDR3 bases: TGTGCCAGCAGTTTGGAGGTATACGAGCAGTACTTC. This encodes CASSLEVYEQYF. The chain couples TRBV7-9 to TRBJ2-5; a possible D gene is TRBD2 (5 bases). The J call may not be correct, given that the DNA end is closer to TRBJ2-7. There are 12 residues in the CDR3. Germline CDR1 reads SEHNR; CDR2 reads FQNEAQ (reference sequence).

This clone showed up just once. The chain has TRBV6-5 and TRBJ1-5; D is uncertain. The V gene lost 6 bases and the J gene lost 2 bases, with 11 bases spanning the gap. This CDR3 is built from 14 residues. The germline CDR1 and CDR2 sequences are MNHEY and SVGAGI. This chain's CDR3 is CASSRTEGNQPQHF. In nucleotides, the CDR3 is TGTGCCAGCAGCCGGACGGAGGGCAATCAGCCCCAGCATTTT.

This clone appeared a few times. The chain uses TRBV6-6 and TRBJ2-7, with D unresolved. The CDR3 runs to 14 residues. CDR1 is MNHNY and CDR2 is SVGAGI in the germline V gene (reference sequence). V was pared by 0 bases and J by 6 bases, with 12 bases between. This CDR3 is CASSYSIGDSEQYF. CDR3 coding DNA: TGTGCCAGCAGTTACTCGATAGGAGATTCCGAGCAGTACTTC.

The chain links TRBV7-6 to TRBJ2-3; 12 bases are a match to TRBD2. The V gene's germline CDR1 is SGHVS and CDR2 FNYEAQ. V was clipped by 5 bases and J by 4 bases; unmatched bases: 13. There are 18 residues in the CDR3. The CDR3 is CASSPRSSGGVDADTQYF. DNA for the CDR3: TGTGCCAGCAGCCCCCGGTCTAGCGGGGGGGTAGACGCAGATACGCAGTATTTT.

This clone is deemed medium-sized. This chain uses TRBV4-2 with TRBJ2-1; the match to TRBD2 covers 9 bases. This CDR3 is built from 16 residues. The germline CDR1 and CDR2 sequences are LGHNA and YNFKEQ. J was trimmed by 3 bases and V by 5 bases; bases with no gene match: 8. The CDR3 spells CASSALPTSGYNEQFF. CDR3 bases: TGTGCCAGCAGCGCCCTACCGACTAGCGGCTACAATGAGCAGTTCTTC.

The DNA of the CDR3 is TGTGCCAGTAGTATCTCGGGGGCTGAAGCTTTCTTT. It codes for CASSISGAEAFF. The V call is TRBV19, the J call TRBJ1-1, with D perhaps matching TRBD1 (5 bases). The CDR3 consists of 12 residues. Germline V gene data show CDR1 as LNHDA and CDR2 as SQIVND (reference sequence). V lost 3 bases to trimming and J lost 6 bases, with 8 bases between them. Full variable domain (outside the CDR3, taken from reference TRBV19 and TRBJ1-1): DGGITQSPKYLFRKEGQNVTLSCEQNLNHDAMYWYRQDPGQGLRLIYYSQIVNDFQKGDIAEGYSVSREKKESFPLTVTSAQKNPTAFYLCASSISGAEAFFGQGTRLTVV.

The chain links TRBV5-6 to TRBJ2-2, with 10 bases that match TRBD1. V shed 3 bases and J 6 bases; nucleotides not matched to a gene: 11. Germline V gene sequence: CDR1 SGHDT, CDR2 YYEEEE. CDR3 size: 17 residues. CDR3 DNA: TGTGCCAGCAGCTCCGTCGACAGGGGGCCCGGCGCCGGGGAGCTGTTTTTT. Translated, it gives CASSSVDRGPGAGELFF.

V is TRBV15 and J is TRBJ2-7; TRBD2 matches at 10 bases. CDR3 length equals 16 residues. In germline, CDR1 is LNHNV, CDR2 YYDKDF (reference sequence). The trim removed 2 bases at V and 3 bases at J, leaving 7 bases unmatched. The CDR3 here is CATSRPRLAGDYEQYF. As DNA, the CDR3 is TGTGCCACCAGCAGACCCCGCCTAGCGGGGGACTACGAGCAGTACTTC.

The chain couples TRBV5-1 to TRBJ1-1, with D maybe TRBD1 (5 bases). Trimming pared 0 bases from V and 0 bases from J, leaving 9 bases between. Per the germline V gene, CDR1 is SGHRS and CDR2 is YFSETQ. CDR3 length equals 15 residues. The CDR3 loop is CASSLGATVNTEAFF. Here the CDR3 DNA reads TGCGCCAGCAGCTTGGGGGCGACAGTGAACACTGAAGCTTTCTTT.

The V call is TRBV4-1, the J call TRBJ2-7; D possibly corresponds to TRBD2 (6 bases). V was shortened by 3 bases and J by 2 bases, with 11 bases between the two germline ends. Germline V gene sequence: CDR1 MGHRA, CDR2 YSYEKL. CDR3 length: 14 amino acids. This CDR3 is CASSHPGGAYEQYF. The CDR3 DNA reads as TGCGCCAGCAGCCACCCCGGCGGGGCCTACGAGCAGTACTTC.

V and J are TRBV7-6 and TRBJ2-5; 8 bases are a match to TRBD1. This CDR3 has 16 amino acids. Germline CDR1 is SGHVS and CDR2 is FNYEAQ. The junction had 12 bases not matched to a gene; V was cut back by 5 bases and J by 4 bases. Here the CDR3 DNA reads TGTGCCAGCAGCCTTTATGCAGGGGGCGGCGGAGAGACCCAGTACTTC. Residues: CASSLYAGGGGETQYF.

The V and J genes are TRBV19 and TRBJ2-2; 8 bases match TRBD1. J was trimmed by 1 base and V by 10 bases; bases with no gene match: 5. The CDR3 extends over 14 amino acids. Germline V gives CDR1 LNHDA, CDR2 SQIVND (reference sequence). The CDR3 reads CATGQGLNTGELFF. CDR3 coding DNA: TGTGCCACCGGACAGGGCCTGAACACCGGGGAGCTGTTTTTT.

V usage is TRBV13 and J usage is TRBJ1-3, with D possibly matching TRBD1 (5 bases). V dropped 4 bases and J dropped 0 bases, with 13 bases sitting between them. The CDR3 runs to 16 residues. Germline lookup yields CDR1 PRHDT and CDR2 FYEKMQ (reference sequence). CDR3 in DNA: TGTGCCAGCAGCTCCTTGGGACTGGACTCTGGAAACACCATATATTTT. Translating gives CASSSLGLDSGNTIYF.